This TCR beta chain was sequenced in a study of cytomegalovirus exposure and HLA in healthy donors. Unmatched junction bases numbered 9, after V lost 7 bases and J lost 4 bases. The CDR3 covers 14 residues. Looked up from germline, CDR1 is SGHDT and CDR2 is YYEEEE. PCR amplification relied on 60 Vbeta primers (plus 13 Jbeta primers). Original processing notes: Tens of millions of unique TCR beta chains, roughly 11 million shared, were counted in a later analysis. Sequenced by immunoSEQ multiplex PCR; TCRdb stores in-frame clones only, minus some. Clone size and V and J calls were adopted from that table, with D and trimming inferred from the DNA. The sample holds 150,000 to 200,000 clones, less than 85% seen once.

The sequence derives from a man aged 35 to 55 in good health and CMV-seronegative. Sequencing input: PBMCs. V is TRBV5-6 and J is TRBJ2-3; 7 bases are shared with TRBD2. The CDR3: CASSPLGRADTQYF. In DNA form, the CDR3 reads TGTGCCAGCTCCCCTCTAGGGAGGGCAGATACGCAGTATTTT.